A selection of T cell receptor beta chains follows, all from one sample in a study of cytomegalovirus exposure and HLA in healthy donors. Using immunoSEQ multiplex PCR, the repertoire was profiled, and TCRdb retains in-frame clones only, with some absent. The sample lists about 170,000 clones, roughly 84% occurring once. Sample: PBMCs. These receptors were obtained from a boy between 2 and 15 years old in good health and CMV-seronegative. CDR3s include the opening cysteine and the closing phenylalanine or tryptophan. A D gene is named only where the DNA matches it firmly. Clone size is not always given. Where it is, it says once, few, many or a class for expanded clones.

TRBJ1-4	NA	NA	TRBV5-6	CASSPTATNEKLFF	TGTGCCAGCAGCCCGACAGCAACTAATGAAAAACTGTTTTTT
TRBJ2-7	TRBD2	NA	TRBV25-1	CASGLAGEQYF	TGTGCCAGTGGACTAGCAGGCGAGCAGTACTTC
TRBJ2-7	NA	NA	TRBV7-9	CASSLAGLRYEQYF	TGTGCCAGCAGCTTAGCGGGGCTGAGGTACGAGCAGTACTTC
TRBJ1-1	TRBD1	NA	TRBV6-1	CASSEVEGATEAFF	TGTGCCAGCAGTGAAGTTGAGGGGGCAACTGAAGCTTTCTTT
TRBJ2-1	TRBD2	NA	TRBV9	CASSVVREGPYNEQFF	TGTGCCAGCAGCGTAGTACGGGAGGGCCCCTACAATGAGCAGTTCTTC
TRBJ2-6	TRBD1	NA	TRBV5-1	CASSRTGGSGANVLTF	TGCGCCAGCAGCCGGACAGGGGGCTCTGGGGCCAACGTCCTGACTTTC
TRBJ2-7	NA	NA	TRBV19	CASSIQADYEQYF	TGTGCCAGTAGTATACAGGCTGACTACGAGCAGTACTTC
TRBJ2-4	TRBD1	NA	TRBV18	CASSLGTGGNKNIQYF	TGTGCCAGCTCACTTGGGACAGGGGGCAACAAAAACATTCAGTACTTC
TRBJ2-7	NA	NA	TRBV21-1	CASSPNESGRAPTYEQYF	TGTGCCAGCAGCCCTAACGAAAGCGGGAGGGCCCCAACCTACGAGCAGTACTTC
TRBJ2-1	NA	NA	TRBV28	CASSNNEQFF	TGTGCCAGCAGCAACAATGAGCAGTTCTTC
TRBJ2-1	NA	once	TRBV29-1	CSVEGGYGYNEQFF	TGCAGCGTTGAGGGCGGGTATGGCTACAATGAGCAGTTCTTC
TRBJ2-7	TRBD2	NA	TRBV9	CASSLTSGNAYEQYF	TGTGCCAGCAGTTTGACTAGCGGGAATGCCTACGAGCAGTACTTC
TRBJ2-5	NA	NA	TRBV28	CASSSFRETQYF	TGTGCCAGCAGTTCCTTCAGGGAGACCCAGTACTTC
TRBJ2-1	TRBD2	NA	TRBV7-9	CASSQSGVAGHSYNEQFF	TGTGCCAGCAGCCAATCAGGAGTAGCGGGGCACTCCTACAATGAGCAGTTCTTC
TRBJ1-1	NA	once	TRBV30	CAWAKQKNTEAFF	TGTGCCTGGGCAAAACAGAAGAACACTGAAGCTTTCTTT
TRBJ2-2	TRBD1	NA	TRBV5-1	CASSLTTGGYTGELFF	TGCGCCAGCAGCTTAACGACAGGGGGCTACACCGGGGAGCTGTTTTTT
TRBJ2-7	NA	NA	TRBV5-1	CASSLGEYYEQYF	TGCGCCAGCAGCTTAGGGGAATACTACGAGCAGTACTTC
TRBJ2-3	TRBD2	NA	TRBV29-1	CSVATFPTSGITDTQYF	TGCAGCGTCGCCACGTTTCCGACTAGCGGGATCACAGATACGCAGTATTTT
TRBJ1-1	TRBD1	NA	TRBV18	CASSRDRGPGNTEAFF	TGTGCCAGCTCACGTGACAGGGGGCCGGGGAACACTGAAGCTTTCTTT
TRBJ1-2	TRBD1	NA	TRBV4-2	CASSLRDRGPYGYTF	TGTGCCAGCAGCCTAAGGGACAGGGGGCCCTATGGCTACACCTTC
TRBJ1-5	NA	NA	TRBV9	CASSVGGDWGNQPQHF	TGTGCCAGCAGCGTAGGGGGCGATTGGGGCAATCAGCCCCAGCATTTT
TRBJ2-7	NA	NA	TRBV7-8	CASSPQQGGRSYEQYF	TGTGCCAGCAGCCCACAACAGGGGGGGAGGTCCTACGAGCAGTACTTC
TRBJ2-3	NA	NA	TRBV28	CASSFPRESTDTQYF	TGTGCCAGCAGTTTTCCCCGGGAGAGCACAGATACGCAGTATTTT
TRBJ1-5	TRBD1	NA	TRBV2	CASSGQGVQPQHF	TGTGCCAGCAGTGGACAGGGGGTTCAGCCCCAGCATTTT
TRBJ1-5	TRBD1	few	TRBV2	CASGDRVGNQPQHF	TGTGCCAGCGGGGACAGGGTAGGCAATCAGCCCCAGCATTTT
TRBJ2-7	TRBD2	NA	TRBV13	CASSLKSLAGEAFGEQYF	TGTGCCAGCAGCTTAAAGAGTCTAGCGGGAGAAGCATTCGGCGAGCAGTACTTC
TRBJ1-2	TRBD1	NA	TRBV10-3	CATTGDNYGYTF	TGTGCCACCACAGGGGATAACTATGGCTACACCTTC
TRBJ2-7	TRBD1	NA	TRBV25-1	CASSGINGTGSSYEQYF	TGTGCCAGCAGTGGGATTAACGGGACAGGGAGCTCCTACGAGCAGTACTTC
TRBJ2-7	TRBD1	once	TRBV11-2	CASSLSATGVEQYF	TGTGCCAGCAGCTTATCGGCGACAGGGGTCGAGCAGTACTTC
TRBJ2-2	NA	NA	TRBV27	CASGSGTHGGELFF	TGTGCCAGCGGATCCGGGACTCATGGGGGGGAGCTGTTTTTT
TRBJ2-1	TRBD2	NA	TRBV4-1	CASSRLRRSGTQHEHNEQFF	TGCGCCAGCAGCCGCTTACGGCGTAGCGGGACCCAACACGAACACAATGAGCAGTTCTTC
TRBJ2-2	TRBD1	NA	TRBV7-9	CASSSPGTGNTGELFF	TGTGCCAGCAGTTCCCCCGGGACAGGGAACACCGGGGAGCTGTTTTTT
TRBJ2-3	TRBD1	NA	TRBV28	CASRLRTGDDTDTQYF	TGTGCCAGCAGGCTAAGGACAGGGGATGACACAGATACGCAGTATTTT
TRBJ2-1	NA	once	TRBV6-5	CASSPDRLAHSLFF	TGTGCCAGCAGCCCCGACAGGCTAGCTCATAGCCTGTTCTTC
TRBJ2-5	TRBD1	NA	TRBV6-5	CASSTPRGPEETQYF	TGTGCCAGCAGTACCCCAAGGGGGCCGGAGGAGACCCAGTACTTC
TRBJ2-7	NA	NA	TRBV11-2	CASSLRRGSGDYEQYF	TGTGCCAGCAGCCTTAGGAGGGGGAGCGGGGACTACGAGCAGTACTTC
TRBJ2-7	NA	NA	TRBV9	CASSVDPTGLLYEQYF	TGTGCCAGCAGCGTAGACCCGACAGGTTTACTTTACGAGCAGTACTTC